These T cell receptor beta chains were read from a single sample in a study of blood T cell repertoires in COVID-19. Sequencing was performed with immunoSEQ multiplex PCR; in TCRdb, only in-frame clones are kept and a portion is missing. Of approximately 220,000 clones in the sample, 83% are singletons; the top ten hold roughly 8.8%. The specimen was peripheral blood. The receptor source for this set is a woman aged 50 to 60 with acute or convalescent COVID-19. The CDR3 runs from the conserved cysteine through the conserved F or W. D genes are given only for firm matches. A clone size is listed for some rows: how often the clone was seen (once, few, many), or a class if it is expanded.

j_gene	abundance	v_gene	d_gene	CDR3aa	CDR3nt
TRBJ1-4	-	TRBV6-5	TRBD1	CASRTGVGLFF	TGTGCCAGCAGAACAGGGGTTGGACTGTTTTTT
TRBJ2-1	-	TRBV28	TRBD1	CASSRIDRGERHEQFF	TGTGCCAGCAGTCGAATTGACAGGGGCGAGAGGCATGAGCAGTTCTTC
TRBJ2-7	once	TRBV13	TRBD2	CASSGARTSGTTLSYEQYF	TGTGCCAGCAGTGGGGCCCGGACTAGCGGGACGACCCTCTCCTACGAGCAGTACTTC
TRBJ1-1	-	TRBV24-1	TRBD1	CATSKTGGKGRMNTEAFF	TGTGCCACCAGTAAGACAGGGGGCAAGGGAAGGATGAACACTGAAGCTTTCTTT
TRBJ2-1	-	TRBV5-4	-	CASSLAGAYNEQFF	TGTGCCAGCAGCTTGGCAGGGGCCTACAATGAGCAGTTCTTC
TRBJ2-7	-	TRBV28	TRBD1	CASRDQGQGSYEQYF	TGTGCCAGCAGAGATCAGGGACAGGGATCCTACGAGCAGTACTTC
TRBJ2-2	-	TRBV6-1	TRBD2	CASSENPSGRSYTGELFF	TGTGCCAGCAGTGAAAACCCTAGCGGGAGGTCTTATACCGGGGAGCTGTTTTTT
TRBJ1-6	-	TRBV2	TRBD1	CASRAGGSSSPLHF	TGTGCCAGCAGGGCAGGGGGCTCCAGTTCACCCCTCCACTTT
TRBJ2-3	-	TRBV11-2	-	CASSLAATSRSTDTQYF	TGTGCCAGCAGCTTGGCCGCCACCTCGAGGAGCACAGATACGCAGTATTTT
TRBJ2-1	-	TRBV4-1	TRBD2	CASSQDRETSLYNEQFF	TGCGCCAGCAGCCAAGATCGGGAGACTAGCCTATACAATGAGCAGTTCTTC